A selection of T cell receptor beta chains follows, all from one sample in a study of cytomegalovirus exposure and HLA in healthy donors. Libraries were prepared by immunoSEQ multiplex PCR; TCRdb keeps only in-frame clonotypes and omits some of them. In the table there are 140,000 to 150,000 clones, roughly 80% of which are singletons. What was sequenced was PBMCs. The receptors come from a woman in her 40s in good health and CMV-seropositive. Both conserved end residues are part of each CDR3. A D gene is named only where the DNA matches it firmly. Clone sizes are given selectively: once, few, many, or a class where the clone is expanded.

v_gene: TRBV7-9; abundance: .; j_gene: TRBJ2-1; d_gene: TRBD2; CDR3nt: TGTGCCAGCAGCGGGTCTAGCGGGAGTATCGACAATGAGCAGTTCTTC; CDR3aa: CASSGSSGSIDNEQFF
v_gene: TRBV6-5; abundance: .; j_gene: TRBJ2-1; d_gene: TRBD2; CDR3nt: TGTGCCAGCAGTCCCCGGGCTAGCGGCTACAATGAGCAGTTCTTC; CDR3aa: CASSPRASGYNEQFF
v_gene: TRBV27; abundance: .; j_gene: TRBJ2-7; d_gene: .; CDR3nt: TGTGCCAGCAGAAGGGGGGGGAGTGGTTACGAGCAGTACTTC; CDR3aa: CASRRGGSGYEQYF
v_gene: TRBV6-5; abundance: .; j_gene: TRBJ1-2; d_gene: .; CDR3nt: TGTGCCAGCAGTTACAATAGGGAGTATGGCTACACCTTC; CDR3aa: CASSYNREYGYTF
v_gene: TRBV5-5; abundance: .; j_gene: TRBJ2-7; d_gene: TRBD1; CDR3nt: TGTGCCAGCAGCTTGGGGGGCGGACAGGGGGTGTGGGAGCAGTACTTC; CDR3aa: CASSLGGGQGVWEQYF
v_gene: TRBV2; abundance: few; j_gene: TRBJ1-1; d_gene: .; CDR3nt: TGTGCCAGCATGGGAGACCCTGAAGCTTTCTTT; CDR3aa: CASMGDPEAFF
v_gene: TRBV9; abundance: .; j_gene: TRBJ1-5; d_gene: TRBD1; CDR3nt: TGTGCCAGCAGCGTAGGACAGGGAGAAAGGCGGCCCCAGCATTTT; CDR3aa: CASSVGQGERRPQHF
v_gene: TRBV28; abundance: .; j_gene: TRBJ2-1; d_gene: .; CDR3nt: TGTGCCAGCAGTTTACAGGGGTGGAATGAGCAGTTCTTC; CDR3aa: CASSLQGWNEQFF
v_gene: TRBV7-7; abundance: .; j_gene: TRBJ2-3; d_gene: TRBD2; CDR3nt: TGTGCTAGCAGCTTAACCAGCGGGGGAACAGATACGCAGTATTTT; CDR3aa: CASSLTSGGTDTQYF
v_gene: TRBV12-5; abundance: .; j_gene: TRBJ2-1; d_gene: .; CDR3nt: TGTGCTAGTGGTTTGTCTGCAGGGTCTATGGGTGAGCAGTTCTTC; CDR3aa: CASGLSAGSMGEQFF
v_gene: TRBV10-3; abundance: .; j_gene: TRBJ2-7; d_gene: TRBD1; CDR3nt: TGTGCCATCAAAAACTCGGGACAGGGTTACGAGCAGTACTTC; CDR3aa: CAIKNSGQGYEQYF
v_gene: TRBV4-1; abundance: .; j_gene: TRBJ2-3; d_gene: .; CDR3nt: TGCGCCAGCAGCCAAGTCTACGGGACTGCAGATACGCAGTATTTT; CDR3aa: CASSQVYGTADTQYF
v_gene: TRBV5-1; abundance: .; j_gene: TRBJ2-5; d_gene: .; CDR3nt: TGCGCCAGCAGCCCAGGACTAGAGACCCAGTACTTC; CDR3aa: CASSPGLETQYF
v_gene: TRBV7-9; abundance: once; j_gene: TRBJ1-4; d_gene: TRBD1; CDR3nt: TGTGCCAGCAGCCGCGCAGGGGGCGCTGAAAAACTGTTTTTT; CDR3aa: CASSRAGGAEKLFF
v_gene: TRBV9; abundance: .; j_gene: TRBJ2-1; d_gene: TRBD2; CDR3nt: TGTGCCAGCAGCGTCGGGACTAGCGGAATCTACAATGAGCAGTTCTTC; CDR3aa: CASSVGTSGIYNEQFF
v_gene: TRBV19; abundance: .; j_gene: TRBJ2-7; d_gene: TRBD2; CDR3nt: TGTGCCAGTAGTATACGAGCGGGAGGCCATAACTACGAGCAGTACTTC; CDR3aa: CASSIRAGGHNYEQYF
v_gene: TRBV9; abundance: .; j_gene: TRBJ2-2; d_gene: TRBD2; CDR3nt: TGTGCCAGCAGCCCCGGGACTACCACCGGGGAGCTGTTTTTT; CDR3aa: CASSPGTTTGELFF
v_gene: TRBV14; abundance: .; j_gene: TRBJ2-2; d_gene: .; CDR3nt: TGTGCCAGCAGCCCCAGGGTGAACACCGGGGAGCTGTTTTTT; CDR3aa: CASSPRVNTGELFF
v_gene: TRBV29-1; abundance: .; j_gene: TRBJ2-1; d_gene: .; CDR3nt: TGCAGCGTTGCCCTTGACGGGGGAGACGAGCAGTTCTTC; CDR3aa: CSVALDGGDEQFF
v_gene: TRBV9; abundance: once; j_gene: TRBJ2-1; d_gene: TRBD2; CDR3nt: TGTGCCAGCAGCCCCTTGGCGGGGGACAATGAGCAGTTCTTC; CDR3aa: CASSPLAGDNEQFF
v_gene: TRBV30; abundance: .; j_gene: TRBJ2-7; d_gene: .; CDR3nt: TGTGCCTGGAGTGGACAGGGGCGGGGGACCAGCTACGAGCAGTACTTC; CDR3aa: CAWSGQGRGTSYEQYF
v_gene: TRBV28; abundance: .; j_gene: TRBJ2-5; d_gene: .; CDR3nt: TGTGCCAGCAGGAGGGAGACCCAGTACTTC; CDR3aa: CASRRETQYF
v_gene: TRBV19; abundance: few; j_gene: TRBJ1-1; d_gene: TRBD1; CDR3nt: TGTGCCAGTAGTAGAGCCTCGGACAGGGAAGCTTTCTTT; CDR3aa: CASSRASDREAFF
v_gene: TRBV7-8; abundance: once; j_gene: TRBJ2-6; d_gene: TRBD2; CDR3nt: TGTGCCAGCAGCCAGCTAGGGGAGGGGTCTGGGGCCAACGTCCTGACTTTC; CDR3aa: CASSQLGEGSGANVLTF
v_gene: TRBV7-9; abundance: .; j_gene: TRBJ2-2; d_gene: .; CDR3nt: TGTGCCAGCAGCGCAGATGTCGGGGAGCTGTTTTTT; CDR3aa: CASSADVGELFF
v_gene: TRBV20-1; abundance: .; j_gene: TRBJ2-7; d_gene: .; CDR3nt: TGCAGTGCTAGAGTTCAGTTCGAGCAGTACTTC; CDR3aa: CSARVQFEQYF
v_gene: TRBV28; abundance: .; j_gene: TRBJ2-3; d_gene: .; CDR3nt: TGTGCCAGCAGTTCGGCCAAACCCGGGGATACGCAGTATTTT; CDR3aa: CASSSAKPGDTQYF